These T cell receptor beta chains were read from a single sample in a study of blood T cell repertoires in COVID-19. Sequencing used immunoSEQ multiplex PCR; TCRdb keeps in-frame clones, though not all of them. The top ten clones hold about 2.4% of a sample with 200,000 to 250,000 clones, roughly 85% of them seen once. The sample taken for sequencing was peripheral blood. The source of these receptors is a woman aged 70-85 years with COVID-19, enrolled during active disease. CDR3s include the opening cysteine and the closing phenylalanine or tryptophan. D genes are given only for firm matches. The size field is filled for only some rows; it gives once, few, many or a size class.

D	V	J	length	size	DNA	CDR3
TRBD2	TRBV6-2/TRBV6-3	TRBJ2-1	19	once	TGTGCCAGCAGTTATACCGCCGGGGCCGGGACTAGCGGGAGAAATGAGCAGTTCTTC	CASSYTAGAGTSGRNEQFF
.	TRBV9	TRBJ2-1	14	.	TGTGCCAGCAGCGTAGAACAGGGCTACAATGAGCAGTTCTTC	CASSVEQGYNEQFF
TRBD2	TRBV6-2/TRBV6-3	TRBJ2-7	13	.	TGTGCCAGCAGTTACCGAGCGGGAGGGCAGCAGTACTTC	CASSYRAGGQQYF
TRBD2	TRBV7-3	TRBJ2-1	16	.	TGTGCCAGCAGTTTAAATAGCGGGACGACCTACAATGAGCAGTTCTTC	CASSLNSGTTYNEQFF
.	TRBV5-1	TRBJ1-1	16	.	TGCGCCAGCAGCTTGGCCCCCATTAGCGGGCGAGCTGAAGCTTTCTTT	CASSLAPISGRAEAFF
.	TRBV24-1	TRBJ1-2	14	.	TGTGCCACCAGTGATTCCGGACAGCACTATGGCTACACCTTC	CATSDSGQHYGYTF
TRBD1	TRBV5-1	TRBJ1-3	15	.	TGCGCCAGCAGCCCCCGGGGGGACAGGGGAGACACCATATATTTT	CASSPRGDRGDTIYF
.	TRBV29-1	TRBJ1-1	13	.	TGCAGCGTGACACAGGGTGGGAACACTGAAGCTTTCTTT	CSVTQGGNTEAFF
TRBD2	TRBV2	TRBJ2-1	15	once	TGTGCCAGCAGTGGACTAGCGGTGTATACCAATGAGCAGTTCTTC	CASSGLAVYTNEQFF
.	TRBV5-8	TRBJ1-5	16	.	TGTGCCAGCAGCCCCGGACGCGGGAGTGGAGATCAGCCCCAGCATTTT	CASSPGRGSGDQPQHF
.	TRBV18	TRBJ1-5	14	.	TGTGCCAGCTCACCTTCGCGGGGGGACCAGCCCCAGCATTTT	CASSPSRGDQPQHF
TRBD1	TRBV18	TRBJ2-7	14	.	TGTGCCAGCTCACAGACGAACAGGGGCTACGAGCAGTACTTC	CASSQTNRGYEQYF
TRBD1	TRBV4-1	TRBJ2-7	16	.	TGCGCCAGCAGCCAAGGGGGGACAGGGGTCTCCTACGAGCAGTACTTC	CASSQGGTGVSYEQYF
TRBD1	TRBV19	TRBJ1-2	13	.	TGTGCCAGTAGGGGACAGGGGAAGGATGGCTACACCTTC	CASRGQGKDGYTF
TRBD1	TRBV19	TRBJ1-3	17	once	TGTGCCAGTAGTATTTGGGCCGACAGGGACGCTGGAAACACCATATATTTT	CASSIWADRDAGNTIYF
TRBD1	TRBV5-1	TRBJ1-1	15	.	TGCGCCAGCAGCGTCCGACAGGGGCGGGTCACTGAAGCTTTCTTT	CASSVRQGRVTEAFF